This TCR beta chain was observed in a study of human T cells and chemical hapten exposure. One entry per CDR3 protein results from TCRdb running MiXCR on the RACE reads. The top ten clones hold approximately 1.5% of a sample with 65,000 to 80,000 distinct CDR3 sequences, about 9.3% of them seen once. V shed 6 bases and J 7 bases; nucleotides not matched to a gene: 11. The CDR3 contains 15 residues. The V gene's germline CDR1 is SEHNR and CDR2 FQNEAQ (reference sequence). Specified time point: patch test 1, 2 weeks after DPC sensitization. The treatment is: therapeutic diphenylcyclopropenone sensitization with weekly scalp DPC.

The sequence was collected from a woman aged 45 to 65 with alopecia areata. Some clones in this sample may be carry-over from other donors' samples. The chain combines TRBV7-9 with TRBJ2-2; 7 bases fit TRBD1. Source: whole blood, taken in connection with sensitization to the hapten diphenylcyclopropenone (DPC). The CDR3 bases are TGTGCCAGCAGGTTACCAGGGGGTGATCACGGGGAGCTGTTTTTT. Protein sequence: CASRLPGGDHGELFF.